This entry features one T cell receptor beta chain sequence. Its cognate antigen is unknown. These data belong to a study of cytomegalovirus exposure and HLA in healthy donors. Study outcomes and limitations: A likely sequencing artifact accounted for one observed cluster of highly shared sequence variants. In a later analysis, productive TCRs from donors in an Asian-associated ancestry cluster reportedly carried fewer N-insertions than the cohort mean.

Donors likely had unrecorded immune exposures despite being nominally healthy when sampled. CDR1 SNHLY and CDR2 FYNNEI come from the germline V gene. This CDR3 region has 13 residues. The V gene lost 7 bases and the J gene lost 8 bases, with 12 bases spanning the gap. 60 Vbeta and 13 Jbeta primers were used in PCR. Assay: immunoSEQ multiplex PCR; the TCRdb copy retains only in-frame clones and omits some. The sample holds some 140,000 clones, roughly 9% seen once. V usage is TRBV2 and J usage is TRBJ1-6, with D perhaps matching TRBD1 (5 bases). Sequences were obtained from PBMCs. The receptor comes from a woman between 40 and 50 years old in good health and CMV-seropositive. The CDR3 sequence is CASKQVKDSPLHF. CDR3 coding DNA: TGTGCCAGCAAACAGGTGAAGGATTCACCCCTCCACTTT.